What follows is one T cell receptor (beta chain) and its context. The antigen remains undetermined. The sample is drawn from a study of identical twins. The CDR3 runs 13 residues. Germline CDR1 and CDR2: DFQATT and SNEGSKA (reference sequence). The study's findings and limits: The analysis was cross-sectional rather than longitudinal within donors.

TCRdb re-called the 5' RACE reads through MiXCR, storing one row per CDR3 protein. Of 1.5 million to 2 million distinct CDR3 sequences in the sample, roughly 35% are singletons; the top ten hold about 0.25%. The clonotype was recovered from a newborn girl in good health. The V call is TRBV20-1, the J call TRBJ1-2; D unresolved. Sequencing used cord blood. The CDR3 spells CRGKESANYGYTF. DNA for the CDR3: TGCAGGGGAAAAGAAAGCGCTAACTATGGCTACACCTTC.